This T cell receptor beta chain came from a study of blood T cell repertoires in COVID-19. About the study: The study drew acute and convalescent COVID-19 samples from the United States, Italy and Spain. Sample material is recorded as cDNA or gDNA derived from T cells, B-cell-depleted T cells, or PBMCs.

Sequencing used immunoSEQ multiplex PCR; TCRdb keeps in-frame clones, though not all of them. The repertoire includes around 300,000 clones, 75% to 90% of them detected once, and 2.5% to 3% sits in the top ten. Trimming pared 0 bases from V and 8 bases from J, leaving 16 bases between. Germline V CDR1 and CDR2: SEHNR, FQNEAQ (reference sequence). The CDR3 totals 15 residues. The sequence was collected from a woman aged 30 to 39 with active or convalescent COVID-19. Material: peripheral blood. The V call is TRBV7-9, the J call TRBJ1-2, with D possibly matching TRBD1 (5 bases). The DNA for the CDR3 is TGTGCCAGCAGCTTAGCGCAGGGAATGATGGGCGGCTACACCTTC. Its translation is CASSLAQGMMGGYTF.